This T cell receptor (beta chain) comes out of a study of technical replicates of blood from a few donors. The ends lost 0 bases at V and 1 base at J; junction bases unmatched: 0. The CDR3 length is 14 residues. Germline lookup yields CDR1 SGDLS and CDR2 YYNGEE. The method was immunoSEQ multiplex PCR; TCRdb's version includes in-frame clones alone and lacks a portion of them. Of roughly 80,000 clones listed, 70% to 90% are singletons. Turning to this clone: Within the sample, other DNA sequences also encode this same CDR3.

Material for sequencing was T cells isolated from PBMCs. The V and J genes are TRBV9 and TRBJ1-2; 7 bases align to TRBD1. This TCR was sampled from a human donor in good health. CDR3 sequence reads: CASSVGQGNYGYTF. DNA of the CDR3: TGTGCCAGCAGCGTAGGACAGGGTAACTATGGCTACACCTTC.